This T cell receptor beta chain was captured by sequencing in a study of long-term antiretroviral therapy in people with HIV. Study in general: The earliest samples came from an era when ART typically awaited falling CD4 counts.

General observations from the study: HIV repertoires spanned tighter CDR3 length ranges than controls did.

Runs used v3.0 of the immunoSEQ assay and were done at survey level. The protocol was immunoSEQ multiplex PCR, while the TCRdb copy is restricted to in-frame clones and leaves out a portion. This sample has 20,000 to 30,000 clones, with around 80% found just once. Germline-derived CDR1 and CDR2 are SSHAT and FNYEAQ (reference sequence). CDR3 length equals 13 residues. Details on this clone: What it recognizes is unknown. Mismatch with germline at one junction end may stem from a read error.

Specimen: unsorted PBMCs, collected 3 years after starting antiretroviral therapy. The origin of this receptor is a man aged 18-30 years with HIV. The chain links TRBV7-7 to TRBJ2-5; D unresolved. CDR3 coding DNA: TGTGCTAGCAGCCTACAGCTCCGGGAGACCCAGTACTTC. Residues: CASSLQLRETQYF.